Reported below is one T cell receptor (beta chain). The antigen is not known. V shed 4 bases and J shed 3 bases, with 18 bases lying between them. The V gene's germline CDR1 is DFQATT and CDR2 SNEGSKA (reference sequence). The CDR3 covers 15 residues. The record originates from a study of T cells after yellow fever vaccination. Study background: Low-cell-number fractions were prepared with SMART-Seq v4 Ultra Low Input. Study-wide results and caveats: Contamination by abundant bulk-population clonotypes could be present in FACS-sorted repertoires. Re-detected after boosting: most primary clones, 96% of CD4 and about 90% of CD8.

TCRdb analysed the 5' RACE reads with MiXCR anew, one entry per CDR3 protein. The data contain 200,000 to 250,000 distinct CDR3 sequences, about 7% of them singletons. This chain links TRBV20-1 with TRBJ1-2; D uncertain. Sequenced material: CD4+ T cells sorted from PBMCs, taken 15 days after the yellow fever booster vaccination. This clonotype originated in a man aged 25 to 40 who received the YFV17D yellow fever vaccine. CDR3 bases: TGCAGTGCTAAACATCTTAGGGTCGGGTACTATGGCTACACCTTC. Amino acids: CSAKHLRVGYYGYTF.